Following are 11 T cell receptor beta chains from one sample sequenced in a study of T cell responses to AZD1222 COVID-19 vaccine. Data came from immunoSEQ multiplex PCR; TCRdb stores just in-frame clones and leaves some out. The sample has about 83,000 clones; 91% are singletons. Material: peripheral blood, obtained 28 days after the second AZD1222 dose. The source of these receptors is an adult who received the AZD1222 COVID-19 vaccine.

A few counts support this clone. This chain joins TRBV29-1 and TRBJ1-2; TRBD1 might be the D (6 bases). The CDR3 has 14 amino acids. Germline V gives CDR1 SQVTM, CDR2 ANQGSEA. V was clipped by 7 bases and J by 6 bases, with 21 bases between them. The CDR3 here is CSGATGTTTNGYTF. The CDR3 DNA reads TGCAGCGGTGCCACCGGGACAACCACCAATGGCTACACCTTC.

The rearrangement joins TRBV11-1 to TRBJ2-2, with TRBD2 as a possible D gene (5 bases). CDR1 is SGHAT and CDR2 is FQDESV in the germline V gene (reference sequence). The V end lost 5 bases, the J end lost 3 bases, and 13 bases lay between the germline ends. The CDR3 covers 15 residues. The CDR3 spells CASSRQGSYTGELFF. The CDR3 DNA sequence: TGTGCCAGCAGCCGCCAAGGGAGTTACACCGGGGAGCTGTTTTTT. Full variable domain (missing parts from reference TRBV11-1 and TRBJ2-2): EAEVAQSPRYKITEKSQAVAFWCDPISGHATLYWYRQILGQGPELLVQFQDESVVDDSQLPKDRFSAERLKGVDSTLKIQPAELGDSAMYLCASSRQGSYTGELFFGEGSRLTVL.

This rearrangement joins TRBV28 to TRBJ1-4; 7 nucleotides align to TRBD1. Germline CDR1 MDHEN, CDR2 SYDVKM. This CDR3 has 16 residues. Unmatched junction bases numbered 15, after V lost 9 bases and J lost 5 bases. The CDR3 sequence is CARGDPRDRKNEKLFF. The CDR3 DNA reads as TGTGCCAGGGGGGATCCAAGGGACAGAAAGAATGAAAAACTGTTTTTT. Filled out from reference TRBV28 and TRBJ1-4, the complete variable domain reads DVKVTQSSRYLVKRTGEKVFLECVQDMDHENMFWYRQDPGLGLRLIYFSYDVKMKEKGDIPEGYSVSREKKERFSLILESASTNQTSMYLCARGDPRDRKNEKLFFGSGTQLSVL.

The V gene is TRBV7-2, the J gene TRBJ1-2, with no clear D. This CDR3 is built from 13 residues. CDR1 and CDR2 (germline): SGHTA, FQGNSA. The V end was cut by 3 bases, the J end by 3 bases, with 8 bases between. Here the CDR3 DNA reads TGTGCCAGCAGCTTGGGAGATTACTATGGCTACACCTTC. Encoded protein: CASSLGDYYGYTF.

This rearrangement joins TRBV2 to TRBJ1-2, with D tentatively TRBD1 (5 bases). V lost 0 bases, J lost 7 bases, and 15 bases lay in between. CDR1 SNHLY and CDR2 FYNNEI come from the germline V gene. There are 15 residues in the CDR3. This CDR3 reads CASSEAMARGAGYTF. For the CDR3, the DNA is TGTGCCAGCAGTGAAGCGATGGCGAGGGGCGCTGGCTACACCTTC.

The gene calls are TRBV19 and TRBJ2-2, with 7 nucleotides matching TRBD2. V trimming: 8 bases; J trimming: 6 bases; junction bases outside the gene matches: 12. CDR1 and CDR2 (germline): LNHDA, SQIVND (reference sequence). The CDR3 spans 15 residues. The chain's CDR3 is CASHSEGREPGELFF. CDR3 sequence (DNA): TGTGCCAGTCACTCGGAGGGGCGGGAGCCCGGGGAGCTGTTTTTT.

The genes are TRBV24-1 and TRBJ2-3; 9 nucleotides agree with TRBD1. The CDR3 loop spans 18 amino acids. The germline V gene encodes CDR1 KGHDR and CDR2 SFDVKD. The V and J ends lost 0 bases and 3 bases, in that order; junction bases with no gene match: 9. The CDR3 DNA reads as TGTGCCACCAGTGATTTGAGAAGAGGGACAGGGCGTACAGATACGCAGTATTTT. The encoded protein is CATSDLRRGTGRTDTQYF.

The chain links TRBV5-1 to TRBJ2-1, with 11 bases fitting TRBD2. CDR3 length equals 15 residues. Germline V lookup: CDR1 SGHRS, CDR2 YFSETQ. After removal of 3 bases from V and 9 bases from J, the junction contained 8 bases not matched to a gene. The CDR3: CASSYIAGGGSEQFF. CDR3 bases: TGCGCCAGCAGCTATATAGCGGGAGGGGGTTCTGAGCAGTTCTTC.

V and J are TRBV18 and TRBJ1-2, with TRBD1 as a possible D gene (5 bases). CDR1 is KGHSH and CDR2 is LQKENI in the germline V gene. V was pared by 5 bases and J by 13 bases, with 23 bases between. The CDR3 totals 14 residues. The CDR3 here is CASSTVEWDPPLTF. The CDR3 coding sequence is TGTGCCAGCTCAACGGTAGAATGGGACCCTCCTCTCACCTTC.

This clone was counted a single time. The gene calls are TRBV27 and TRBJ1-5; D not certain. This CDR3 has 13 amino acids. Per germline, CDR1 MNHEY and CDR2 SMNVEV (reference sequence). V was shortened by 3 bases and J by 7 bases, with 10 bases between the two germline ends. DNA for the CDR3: TGTGCCAGCAGTTTGGCGGGAGGGCAGCCCCAGCATTTT. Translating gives CASSLAGGQPQHF.

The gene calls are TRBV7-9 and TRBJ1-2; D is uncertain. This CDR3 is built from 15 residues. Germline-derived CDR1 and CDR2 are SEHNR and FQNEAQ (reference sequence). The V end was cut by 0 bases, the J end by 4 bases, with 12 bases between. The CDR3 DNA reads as TGTGCCAGCAGCTTAGCGCAAGGGAAAGGCTATGGCTACACCTTC. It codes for CASSLAQGKGYGYTF.